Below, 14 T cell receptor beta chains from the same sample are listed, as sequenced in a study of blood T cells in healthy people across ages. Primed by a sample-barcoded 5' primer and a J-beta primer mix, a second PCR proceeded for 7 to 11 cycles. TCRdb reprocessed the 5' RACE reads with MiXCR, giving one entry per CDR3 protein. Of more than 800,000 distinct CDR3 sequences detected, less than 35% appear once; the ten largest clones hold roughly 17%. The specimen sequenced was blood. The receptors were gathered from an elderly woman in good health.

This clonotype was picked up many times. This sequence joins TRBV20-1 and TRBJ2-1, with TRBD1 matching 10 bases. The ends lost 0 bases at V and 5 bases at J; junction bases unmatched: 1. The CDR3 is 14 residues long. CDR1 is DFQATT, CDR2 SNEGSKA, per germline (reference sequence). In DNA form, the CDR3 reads TGCAGTGCTAGAGAAGGGACAGGGGACAATGAGCAGTTCTTC. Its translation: CSAREGTGDNEQFF.

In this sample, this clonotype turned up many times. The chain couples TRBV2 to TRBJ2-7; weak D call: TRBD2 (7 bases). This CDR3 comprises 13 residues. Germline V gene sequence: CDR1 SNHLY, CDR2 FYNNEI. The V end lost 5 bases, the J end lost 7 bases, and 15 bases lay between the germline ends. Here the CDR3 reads CASSIDRREEQYF. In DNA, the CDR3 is TGTGCCAGCAGTATAGACAGGCGGGAGGAGCAGTACTTC.

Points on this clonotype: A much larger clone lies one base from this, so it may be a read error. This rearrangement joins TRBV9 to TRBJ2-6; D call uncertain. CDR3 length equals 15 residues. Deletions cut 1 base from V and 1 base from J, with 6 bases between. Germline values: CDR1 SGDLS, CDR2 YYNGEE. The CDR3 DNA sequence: TGTGCCAGCAGCGTATCGAGGTCTGGGGCCAACGTCCTGACTTTC. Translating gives CASSVSRSGANVLTF.

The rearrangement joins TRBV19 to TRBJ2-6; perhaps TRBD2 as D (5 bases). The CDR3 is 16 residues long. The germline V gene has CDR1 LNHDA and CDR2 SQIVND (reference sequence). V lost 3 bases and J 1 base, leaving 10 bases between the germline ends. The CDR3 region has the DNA TGTGCCAGTAGTATCCTGAGGGCGTCTGGGGCCAACGTCCTGACTTTC. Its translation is CASSILRASGANVLTF.

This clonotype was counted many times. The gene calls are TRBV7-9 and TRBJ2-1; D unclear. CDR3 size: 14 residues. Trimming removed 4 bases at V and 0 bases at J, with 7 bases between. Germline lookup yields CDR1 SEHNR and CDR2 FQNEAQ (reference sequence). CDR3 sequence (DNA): TGTGCCAGCAGCTCCCGTAACTCCTACAATGAGCAGTTCTTC. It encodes CASSSRNSYNEQFF.

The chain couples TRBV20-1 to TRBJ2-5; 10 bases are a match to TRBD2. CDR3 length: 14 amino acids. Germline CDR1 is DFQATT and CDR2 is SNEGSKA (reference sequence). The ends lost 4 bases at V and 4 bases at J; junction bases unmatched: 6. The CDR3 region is CSATSGSNGETQYF. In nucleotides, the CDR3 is TGCAGTGCTACTAGCGGGAGTAACGGAGAGACCCAGTACTTC.

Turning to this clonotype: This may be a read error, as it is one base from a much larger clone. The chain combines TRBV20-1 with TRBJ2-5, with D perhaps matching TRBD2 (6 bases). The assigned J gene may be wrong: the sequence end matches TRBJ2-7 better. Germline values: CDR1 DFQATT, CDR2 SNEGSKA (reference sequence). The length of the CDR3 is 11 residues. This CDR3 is CSVGGRYEQYF. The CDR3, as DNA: TGCAGTGTAGGAGGGCGCTACGAGCAGTACTTC.

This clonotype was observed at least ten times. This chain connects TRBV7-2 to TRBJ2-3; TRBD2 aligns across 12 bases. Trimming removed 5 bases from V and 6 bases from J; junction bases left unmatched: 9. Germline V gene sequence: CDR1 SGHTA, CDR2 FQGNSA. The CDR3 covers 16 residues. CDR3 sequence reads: CASSPRTSGVGDTQYF. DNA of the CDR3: TGTGCCAGCAGCCCCCGGACTAGCGGGGTTGGGGATACGCAGTATTTT.

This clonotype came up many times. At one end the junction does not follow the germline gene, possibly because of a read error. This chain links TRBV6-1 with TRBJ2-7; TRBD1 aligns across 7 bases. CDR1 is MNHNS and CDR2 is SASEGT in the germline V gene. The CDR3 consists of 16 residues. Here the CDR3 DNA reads TGTGCCAGCCGTGAAGGGATCGGGACAGCAACCTACGAGCAGTACTTC. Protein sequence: CASREGIGTATYEQYF.

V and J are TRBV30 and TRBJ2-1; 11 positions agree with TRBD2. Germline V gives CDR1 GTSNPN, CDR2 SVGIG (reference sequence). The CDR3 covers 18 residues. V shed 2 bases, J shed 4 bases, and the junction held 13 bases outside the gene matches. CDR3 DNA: TGTGCCTGGAGTTTAGCCCGACTTAGCGGGGGGGCTTACAATGAGCAGTTCTTC. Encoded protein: CAWSLARLSGGAYNEQFF.

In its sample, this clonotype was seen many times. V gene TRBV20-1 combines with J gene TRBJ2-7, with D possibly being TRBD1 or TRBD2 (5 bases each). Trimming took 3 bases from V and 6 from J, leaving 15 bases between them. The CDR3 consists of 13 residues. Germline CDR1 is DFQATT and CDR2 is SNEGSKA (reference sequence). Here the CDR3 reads CSASPGRVPEQYF. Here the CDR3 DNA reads TGCAGTGCTAGCCCGGGACGGGTTCCCGAGCAGTACTTC.

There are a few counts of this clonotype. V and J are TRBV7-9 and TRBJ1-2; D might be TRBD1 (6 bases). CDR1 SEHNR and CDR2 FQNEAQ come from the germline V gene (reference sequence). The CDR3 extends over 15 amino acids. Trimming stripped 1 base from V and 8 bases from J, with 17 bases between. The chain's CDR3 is CASSLGSGAERGYTF. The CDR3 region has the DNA TGTGCCAGCAGCTTAGGTTCGGGGGCTGAGAGGGGCTACACCTTC. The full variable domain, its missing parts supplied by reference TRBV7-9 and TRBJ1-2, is DTGVSQNPRHKITKRGQNVTFRCDPISEHNRLYWYRQTLGQGPEFLTYFQNEAQLEKSRLLSDRFSAERPKGSFSTLEIQRTEQGDSAMYLCASSLGSGAERGYTFGSGTRLTVV.

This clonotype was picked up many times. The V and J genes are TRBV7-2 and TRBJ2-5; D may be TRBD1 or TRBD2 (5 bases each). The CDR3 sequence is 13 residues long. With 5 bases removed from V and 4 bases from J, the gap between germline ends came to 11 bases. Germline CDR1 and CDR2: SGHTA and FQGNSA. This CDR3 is CASSLWGLETQYF. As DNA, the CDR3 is TGTGCCAGCAGCCTGTGGGGGTTAGAGACCCAGTACTTC.

The CDR3 reads CATSELRGAAHTQYF. The CDR3 nucleotides are TGTGCCACCAGTGAGTTGCGGGGGGCTGCTCATACGCAGTATTTT. The chain couples TRBV24-1 to TRBJ2-3; 8 bases match TRBD2. CDR3 size: 15 residues. Looked up from germline, CDR1 is KGHDR and CDR2 is SFDVKD. After removal of 4 bases from V and 7 bases from J, the junction contained 9 bases not matched to a gene.